Below, 6 T cell receptor beta chains from the same sample are listed, as sequenced in a study of T cell responses to AZD1222 COVID-19 vaccine. The data were produced by immunoSEQ multiplex PCR, yet TCRdb's version contains in-frame clones alone and is incomplete. Counted here are 100,000 to 150,000 clones, roughly 88% occurring once; the ten biggest clones make up about 5.6%. Sequenced material: peripheral blood, taken on day 0 of AZD1222 vaccination. The receptors shown here come from an adult in good health.

V usage is TRBV9 and J usage is TRBJ1-1; possible D gene TRBD1, 6 bases. V lost 0 bases and J 2 bases, leaving 17 bases between the germline ends. CDR1 is SGDLS, CDR2 YYNGEE, per germline. The CDR3 runs 17 residues. The CDR3 DNA is TGTGCCAGCAGCGTAGCCGGGGGCGGAAACCTCAACACTGAAGCTTTCTTT. This gives the protein CASSVAGGGNLNTEAFF.

This clone occurred a few times. The rearrangement uses TRBV18 and TRBJ1-3; D uncertain. V was clipped by 3 bases and J by 0 bases, with 12 bases between them. Germline-derived CDR1 and CDR2 are KGHSH and LQKENI. The CDR3 is 16 amino acids. The CDR3 here is CASSPNGPSSGNTIYF. For the CDR3, the DNA is TGTGCCAGCTCACCGAATGGACCAAGCTCTGGAAACACCATATATTTT.

The gene calls are TRBV19 and TRBJ1-1; the D is unclear. Trimming took off 0 bases at V and 4 bases at J, with 12 bases between the two ends. The CDR3 has 15 residues. Germline assignment: CDR1 LNHDA and CDR2 SQIVND (reference sequence). The CDR3 protein is CASSIEGNRATEAFF. Written as DNA, the CDR3 is TGTGCCAGTAGTATAGAGGGGAATAGGGCCACTGAAGCTTTCTTT.

The chain has TRBV5-6 and TRBJ1-4, with no clear D. V lost 0 bases to trimming and J lost 8 bases, with 11 bases between them. CDR1 SGHDT and CDR2 YYEEEE come from the germline V gene. The CDR3 contains 14 residues. The CDR3 DNA is TGTGCCAGCAGCTTGGCACTAGAGTGGGAAAAACTGTTTTTT. Residues: CASSLALEWEKLFF. Together with reference TRBV5-6 and TRBJ1-4, the CDR3 gives the full variable domain: DAGVTQSPTHLIKTRGQQVTLRCSPKSGHDTVSWYQQALGQGPQFIFQYYEEEERQRGNFPDRFSGHQFPNYSSELNVNALLLGDSALYLCASSLALEWEKLFFGSGTQLSVL.

The sample holds a few counts of this clone. The chain links TRBV27 to TRBJ1-6; D not resolved. Germline CDR1 and CDR2: MNHEY and SMNVEV (reference sequence). There are 11 residues in the CDR3. V dropped 6 bases and J dropped 6 bases, with 3 bases sitting between them. CDR3 amino acids: CASRGNSPLHF. CDR3 DNA: TGTGCCAGCAGAGGTAATTCACCCCTCCACTTT.

This chain connects TRBV5-1 to TRBJ1-4, with a weak D call TRBD1 (5 bases). The V gene lost 5 bases and the J gene lost 12 bases, with 20 bases spanning the gap. Germline V gene sequence: CDR1 SGHRS, CDR2 YFSETQ. CDR3 size: 14 residues. The CDR3 coding sequence is TGCGCCAGCAGGGCCCTGGGGGAAATCGGGGAACTGTTTTTT. Amino acids: CASRALGEIGELFF.